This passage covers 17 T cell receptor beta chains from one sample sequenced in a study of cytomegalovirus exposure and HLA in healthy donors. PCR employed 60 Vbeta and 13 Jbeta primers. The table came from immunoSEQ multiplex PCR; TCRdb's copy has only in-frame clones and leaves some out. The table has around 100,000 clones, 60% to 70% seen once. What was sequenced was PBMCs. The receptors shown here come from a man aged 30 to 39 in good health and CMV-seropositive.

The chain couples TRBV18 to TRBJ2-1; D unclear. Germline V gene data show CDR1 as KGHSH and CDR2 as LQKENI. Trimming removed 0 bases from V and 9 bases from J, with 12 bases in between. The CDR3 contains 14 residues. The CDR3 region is CASSPPSMVGEQFF. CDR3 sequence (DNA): TGTGCCAGCTCACCACCGTCTATGGTCGGTGAGCAGTTCTTC.

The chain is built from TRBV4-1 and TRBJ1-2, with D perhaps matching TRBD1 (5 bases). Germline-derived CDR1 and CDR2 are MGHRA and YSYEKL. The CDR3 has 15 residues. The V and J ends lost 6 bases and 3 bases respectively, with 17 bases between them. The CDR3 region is CASSRVGRGDYGYTF. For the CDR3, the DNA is TGCGCCAGCAGTCGTGTGGGTCGGGGGGACTATGGCTACACCTTC.

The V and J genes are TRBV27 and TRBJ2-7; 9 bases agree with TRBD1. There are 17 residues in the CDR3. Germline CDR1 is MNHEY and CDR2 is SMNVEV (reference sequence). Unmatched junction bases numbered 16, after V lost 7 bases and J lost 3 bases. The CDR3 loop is CASTPSPGTGTLYEQYF. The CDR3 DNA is TGTGCCAGCACCCCGTCGCCCGGGACAGGGACGCTCTACGAGCAGTACTTC.

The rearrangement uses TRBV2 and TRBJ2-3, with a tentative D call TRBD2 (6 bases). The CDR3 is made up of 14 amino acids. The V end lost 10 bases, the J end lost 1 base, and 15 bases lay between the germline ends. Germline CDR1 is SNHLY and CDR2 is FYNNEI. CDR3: CANLKGEGTDTQYF. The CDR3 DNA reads TGTGCCAACCTGAAAGGGGAGGGCACAGATACGCAGTATTTT.

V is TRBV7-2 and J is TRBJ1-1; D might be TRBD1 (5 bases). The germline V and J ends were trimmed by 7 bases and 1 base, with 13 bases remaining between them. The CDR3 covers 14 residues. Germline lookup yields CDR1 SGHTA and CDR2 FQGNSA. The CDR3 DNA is TGTGCCAGCACCCATAGGCAGGGGAACACTGAAGCTTTCTTT. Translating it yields CASTHRQGNTEAFF.

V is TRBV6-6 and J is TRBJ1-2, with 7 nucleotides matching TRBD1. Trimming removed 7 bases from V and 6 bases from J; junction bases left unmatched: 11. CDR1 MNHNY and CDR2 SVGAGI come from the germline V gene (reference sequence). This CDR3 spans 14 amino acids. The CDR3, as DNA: TGTGCCAGCAACTTCGACAGGGAAGCCAATGGCTACACCTTC. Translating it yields CASNFDREANGYTF.

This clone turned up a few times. The CDR3 nucleotides read TGTGCCAGCAGCTTGAGGACACCGGCCACCGAGCAGTACTTC. It encodes CASSLRTPATEQYF. The chain uses TRBV7-8 and TRBJ2-7; a possible D gene is TRBD1 (5 bases). Trimming cost V 3 bases and J 6 bases, with 15 bases left between them. The CDR3 runs to 14 residues. CDR1 and CDR2 (germline): SGHVS, FQNEAQ. Full variable domain (missing parts from reference TRBV7-8 and TRBJ2-7): GAGVSQSPRYKVAKRGQDVALRCDPISGHVSLFWYQQALGQGPEFLTYFQNEAQLDKSGLPSDRFFAERPEGSVSTLKIQRTQQEDSAVYLCASSLRTPATEQYFGPGTRLTVT.

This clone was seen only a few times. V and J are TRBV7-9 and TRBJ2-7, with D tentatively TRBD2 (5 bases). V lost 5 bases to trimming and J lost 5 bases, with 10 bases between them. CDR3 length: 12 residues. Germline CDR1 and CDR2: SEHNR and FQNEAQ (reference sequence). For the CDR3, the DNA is TGTGCCAGCAGCCCTGGACTCCACGAGCAGTACTTC. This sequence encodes CASSPGLHEQYF.

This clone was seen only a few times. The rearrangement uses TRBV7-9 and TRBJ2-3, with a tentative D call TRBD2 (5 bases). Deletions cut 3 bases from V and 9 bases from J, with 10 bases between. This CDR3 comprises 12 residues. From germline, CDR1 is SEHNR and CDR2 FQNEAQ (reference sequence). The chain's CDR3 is CASSFDGGTQYF. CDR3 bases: TGTGCCAGCAGCTTTGACGGCGGGACGCAGTATTTT.

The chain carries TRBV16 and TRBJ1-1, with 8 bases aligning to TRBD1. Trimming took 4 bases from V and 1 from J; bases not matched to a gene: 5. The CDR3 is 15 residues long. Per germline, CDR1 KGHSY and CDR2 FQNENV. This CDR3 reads CASSRRQGQNTEAFF. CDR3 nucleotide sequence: TGTGCCAGCAGCCGCCGACAGGGGCAGAACACTGAAGCTTTCTTT. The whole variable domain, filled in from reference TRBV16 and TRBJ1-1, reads GEEVAQTPKHLVRGEGQKAKLYCAPIKGHSYVFWYQQVLKNEFKFLISFQNENVFDETGMPKERFSAKCLPNSPCSLEIQATKLEDSAVYFCASSRRQGQNTEAFFGQGTRLTVV.

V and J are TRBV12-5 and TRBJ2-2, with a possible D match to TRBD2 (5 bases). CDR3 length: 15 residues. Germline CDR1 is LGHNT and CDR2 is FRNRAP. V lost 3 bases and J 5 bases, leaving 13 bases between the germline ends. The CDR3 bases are TGTGCTAGTGGTTTCTTCCAGGACTGGACCGGGGAGCTGTTTTTT. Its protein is CASGFFQDWTGELFF.

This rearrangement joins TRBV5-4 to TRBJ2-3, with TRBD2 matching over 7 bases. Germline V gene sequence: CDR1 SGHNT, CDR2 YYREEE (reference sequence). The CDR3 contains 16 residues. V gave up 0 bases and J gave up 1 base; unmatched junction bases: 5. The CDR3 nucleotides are TGTGCCAGCAGCTTGGTTAGTGGGGGGGGCACAGATACGCAGTATTTT. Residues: CASSLVSGGGTDTQYF.

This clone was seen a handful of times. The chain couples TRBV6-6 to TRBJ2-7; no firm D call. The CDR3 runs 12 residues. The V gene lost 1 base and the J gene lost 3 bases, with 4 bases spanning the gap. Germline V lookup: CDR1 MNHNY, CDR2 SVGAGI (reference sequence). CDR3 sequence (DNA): TGTGCCAGCAGTTACTTGCGCTACGAGCAGTACTTC. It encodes CASSYLRYEQYF.

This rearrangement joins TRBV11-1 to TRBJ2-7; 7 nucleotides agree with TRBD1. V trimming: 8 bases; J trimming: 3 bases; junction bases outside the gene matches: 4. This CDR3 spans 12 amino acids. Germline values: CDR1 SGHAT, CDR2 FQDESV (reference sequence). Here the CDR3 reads CASGQAFYEQYF. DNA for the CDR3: TGTGCCAGCGGACAGGCGTTCTACGAGCAGTACTTC.

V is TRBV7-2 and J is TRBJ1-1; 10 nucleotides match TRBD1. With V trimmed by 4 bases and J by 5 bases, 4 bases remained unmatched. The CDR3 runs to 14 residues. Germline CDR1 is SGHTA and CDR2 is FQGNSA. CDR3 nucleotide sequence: TGTGCCAGCAGCTCCGCGGGACAGGGGACTGAAGCTTTCTTT. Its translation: CASSSAGQGTEAFF.

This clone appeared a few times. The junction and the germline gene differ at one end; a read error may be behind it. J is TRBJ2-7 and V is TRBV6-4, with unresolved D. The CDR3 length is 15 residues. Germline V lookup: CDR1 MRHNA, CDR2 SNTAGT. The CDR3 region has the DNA TGTGCCAGCAGTTACTCGATTAACTCGCGCGGCGAGCAGTACTTC. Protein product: CASSYSINSRGEQYF.

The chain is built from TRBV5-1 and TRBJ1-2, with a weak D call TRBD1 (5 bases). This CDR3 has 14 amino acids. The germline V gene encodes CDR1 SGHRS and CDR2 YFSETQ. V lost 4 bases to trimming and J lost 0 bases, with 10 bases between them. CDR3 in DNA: TGCGCCAGCAGCCCCCCGACAGCTAACTATGGCTACACCTTC. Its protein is CASSPPTANYGYTF.